This TCR beta chain was profiled in a study of T-cell reconstitution after alpha-beta-depleted transplantation in children. The CDR3 covers 14 residues. The V end was cut by 6 bases, the J end by 8 bases, with 16 bases between. Germline-derived CDR1 and CDR2 are SGHVS and FNYEAQ. Molecular barcoding with unique molecular identifiers was used for the TCRbeta library. TCRdb passed the PCR reads through MiXCR, listing each CDR3 protein once. The sample contains some 200,000 distinct CDR3 sequences, about 9.5% of which appear only once. This clonotype was picked up many times. The specimen comprised PBMCs from the stem cell graft donor, sampled from the stem cell graft. V is TRBV7-6 and J is TRBJ1-4, with TRBD1 as a possible D gene (5 bases). The clonotype was recovered from a human donor who donated a stem cell graft to a child with acute lymphoblastic leukemia. The CDR3 is CASRSGTKQEKLFF. In DNA, the CDR3 is TGTGCCAGCAGGTCCGGGACGAAACAGGAAAAACTGTTTTTT.